The present T cell receptor (beta chain) was sequenced within a study of T-cell reconstitution after alpha-beta-depleted transplantation in children. In germline, CDR1 is DFQATT, CDR2 SNEGSKA (reference sequence). This CDR3 is built from 13 residues. V trimming: 6 bases; J trimming: 8 bases; junction bases outside the gene matches: 5. It was with unique molecular identifiers that the TCRbeta library was prepared. TCRdb recomputed calls from the PCR reads with MiXCR, one row per CDR3 protein. The sample shows nearly 200,000 distinct CDR3 sequences, 6.3% of them seen only once. On this clonotype: This may be a read error: a much more frequent sequence differs by one nucleotide.

This receptor was obtained from a girl under two years old with combined immunodeficiency, due to receive a stem cell transplant. V and J are TRBV20-1 and TRBJ2-1, with 12 bases identical to TRBD2. Sequenced here: PBMCs, sampled before TCRalphabeta/CD19-depleted stem cell transplant. The CDR3, as DNA: TGCAGTGCCTCTAGCGGGAGGGTCTATGAGCAGTTCTTC. Translating gives CSASSGRVYEQFF.